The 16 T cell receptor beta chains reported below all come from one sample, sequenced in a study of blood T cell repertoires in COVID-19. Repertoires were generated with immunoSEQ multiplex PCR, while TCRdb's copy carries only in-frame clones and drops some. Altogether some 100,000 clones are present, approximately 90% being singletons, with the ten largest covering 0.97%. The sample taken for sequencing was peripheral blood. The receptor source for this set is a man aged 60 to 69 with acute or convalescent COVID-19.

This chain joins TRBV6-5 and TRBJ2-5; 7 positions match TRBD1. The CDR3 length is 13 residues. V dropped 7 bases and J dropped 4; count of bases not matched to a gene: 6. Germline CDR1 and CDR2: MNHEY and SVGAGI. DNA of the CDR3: TGTGCCAGCACCCCAAGGGGGCGAGAGACCCAGTACTTC. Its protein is CASTPRGRETQYF.

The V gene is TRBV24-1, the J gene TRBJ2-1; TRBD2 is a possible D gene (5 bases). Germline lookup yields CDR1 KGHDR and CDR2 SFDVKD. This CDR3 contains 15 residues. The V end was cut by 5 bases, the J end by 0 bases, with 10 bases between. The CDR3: CATSASLASYNEQFF. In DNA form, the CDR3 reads TGTGCCACCAGTGCAAGCCTAGCCTCCTACAATGAGCAGTTCTTC.

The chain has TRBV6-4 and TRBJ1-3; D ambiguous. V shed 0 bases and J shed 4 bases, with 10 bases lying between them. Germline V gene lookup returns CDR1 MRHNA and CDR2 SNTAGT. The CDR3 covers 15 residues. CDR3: CASSDSSGVGNTIYF. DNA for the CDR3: TGTGCCAGCAGTGACTCGTCCGGGGTGGGAAACACCATATATTTT.

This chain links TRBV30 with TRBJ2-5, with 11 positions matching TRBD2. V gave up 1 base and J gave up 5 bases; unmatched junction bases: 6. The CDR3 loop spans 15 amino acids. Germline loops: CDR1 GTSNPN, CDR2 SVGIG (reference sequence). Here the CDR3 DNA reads TGTGCCTGGAGTGGGATAGCGGGAGGGGATGAGACCCAGTACTTC. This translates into CAWSGIAGGDETQYF. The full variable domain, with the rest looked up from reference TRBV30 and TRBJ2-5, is SQTIHQWPATLVQPVGSPLSLECTVEGTSNPNLYWYRQAAGRGLQLLFYSVGIGQISSEVPQNLSASRPQDRQFILSSKKLLLSDSGFYLCAWSGIAGGDETQYFGPGTRLLVL.

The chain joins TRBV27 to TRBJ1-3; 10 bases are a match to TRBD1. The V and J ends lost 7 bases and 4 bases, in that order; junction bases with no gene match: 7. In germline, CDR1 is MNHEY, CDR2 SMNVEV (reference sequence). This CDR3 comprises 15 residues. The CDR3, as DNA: TGTGCCAGCAAGGGGACAGGGGTAGAAGGAAACACCATATATTTT. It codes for CASKGTGVEGNTIYF.

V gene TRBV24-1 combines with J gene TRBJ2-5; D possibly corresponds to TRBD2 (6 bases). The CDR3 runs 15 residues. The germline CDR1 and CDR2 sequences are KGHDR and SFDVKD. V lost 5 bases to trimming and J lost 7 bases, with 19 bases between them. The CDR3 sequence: CATSAAAPVGGTQYF. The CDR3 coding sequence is TGTGCCACCAGTGCCGCCGCACCCGTGGGAGGGACCCAGTACTTC.

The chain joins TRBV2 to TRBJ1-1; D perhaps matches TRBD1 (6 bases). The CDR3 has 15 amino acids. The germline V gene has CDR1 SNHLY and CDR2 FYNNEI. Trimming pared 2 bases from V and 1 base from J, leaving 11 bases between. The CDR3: CASSELGTPNTEAFF. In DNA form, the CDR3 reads TGTGCCAGCAGTGAACTCGGGACACCGAACACTGAAGCTTTCTTT.

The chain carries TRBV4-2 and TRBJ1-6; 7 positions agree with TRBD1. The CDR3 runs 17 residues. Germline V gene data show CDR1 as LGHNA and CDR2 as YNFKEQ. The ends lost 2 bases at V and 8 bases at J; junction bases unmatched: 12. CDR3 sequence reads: CASSQTQGTLGDSPLHF. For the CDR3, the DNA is TGTGCCAGCAGCCAAACACAGGGGACCCTCGGAGATTCACCCCTCCACTTT.

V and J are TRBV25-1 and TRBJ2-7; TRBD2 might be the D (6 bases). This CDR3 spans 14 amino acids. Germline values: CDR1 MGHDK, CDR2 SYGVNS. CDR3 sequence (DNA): TGTGCCAGCAGTCCGCGGGGACGGGCCGGGACCATAAGCGTC. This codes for CASSPRGRAGTISV.

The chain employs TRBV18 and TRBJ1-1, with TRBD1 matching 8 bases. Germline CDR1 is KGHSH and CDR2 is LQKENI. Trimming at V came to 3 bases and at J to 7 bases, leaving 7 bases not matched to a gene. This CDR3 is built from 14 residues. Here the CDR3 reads CASSPETGVVEAFF. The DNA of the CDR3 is TGTGCCAGCTCACCGGAGACAGGGGTCGTTGAAGCTTTCTTT.

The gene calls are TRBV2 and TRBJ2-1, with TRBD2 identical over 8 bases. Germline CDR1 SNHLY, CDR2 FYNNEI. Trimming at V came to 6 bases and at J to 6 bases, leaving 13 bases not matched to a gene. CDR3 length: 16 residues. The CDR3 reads CASSPPTGTRSNEQFF. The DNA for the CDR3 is TGTGCCAGCAGCCCCCCTACCGGGACTAGATCCAATGAGCAGTTCTTC.

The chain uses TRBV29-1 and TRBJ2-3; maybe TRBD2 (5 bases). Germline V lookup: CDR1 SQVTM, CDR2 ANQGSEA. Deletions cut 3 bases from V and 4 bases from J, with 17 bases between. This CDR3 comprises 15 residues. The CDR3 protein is CSVESGSGDPDTQYF. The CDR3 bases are TGCAGCGTTGAGTCGGGATCGGGCGATCCAGATACGCAGTATTTT.

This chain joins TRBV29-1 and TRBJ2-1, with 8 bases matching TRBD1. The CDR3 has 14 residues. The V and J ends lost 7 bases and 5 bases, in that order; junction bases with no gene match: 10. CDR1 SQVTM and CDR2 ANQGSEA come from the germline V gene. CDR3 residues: CSALRDRRHNEQFF. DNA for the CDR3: TGCAGCGCTCTAAGGGACAGGAGACACAATGAGCAGTTCTTC.

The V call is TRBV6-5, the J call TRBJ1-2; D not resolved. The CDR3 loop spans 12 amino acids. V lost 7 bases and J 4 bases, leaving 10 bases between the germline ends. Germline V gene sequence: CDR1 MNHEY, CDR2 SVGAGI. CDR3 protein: CASTSVVYGYTF. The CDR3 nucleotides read TGTGCCAGCACCTCTGTTGTCTATGGCTACACCTTC.

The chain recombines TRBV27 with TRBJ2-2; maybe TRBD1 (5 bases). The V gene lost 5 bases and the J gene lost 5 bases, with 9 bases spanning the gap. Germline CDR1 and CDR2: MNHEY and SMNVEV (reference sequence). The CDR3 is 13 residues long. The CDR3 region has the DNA TGTGCCAGCAGTCTCAGGGTAACCGGGGAGCTGTTTTTT. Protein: CASSLRVTGELFF.

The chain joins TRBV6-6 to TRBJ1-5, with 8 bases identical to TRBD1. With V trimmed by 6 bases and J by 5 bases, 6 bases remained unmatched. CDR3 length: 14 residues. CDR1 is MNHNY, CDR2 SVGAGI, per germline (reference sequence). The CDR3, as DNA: TGTGCCAGCAGCACACCGACAGGGGATCAGCCCCAGCATTTT. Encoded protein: CASSTPTGDQPQHF.